A selection of T cell receptor beta chains follows, all from one sample in a study of cytomegalovirus exposure and HLA in healthy donors. The repertoire was sequenced with immunoSEQ multiplex PCR; TCRdb's copy has only in-frame clones and lacks some. Of fewer than 150,000 clones listed, around 77% are singletons. The specimen sequenced was PBMCs. The source of these receptors is a woman in her 30s in good health and CMV-seropositive. Both conserved end residues are part of each CDR3. Each record gives: CDR3 protein, CDR3 DNA, clone size, D gene, J gene, V gene. D genes are given only for firm matches. Clone size is shown for a subset of rows, as once, few, many or a class of expanded clone.

CDR3 protein: CASSDVPGQGSGANVLTF
CDR3 DNA: TGTGCCAGCAGTGACGTCCCGGGACAGGGATCTGGGGCCAACGTCCTGACTTTC
clone size: .
D gene: TRBD1
J gene: TRBJ2-6
V gene: TRBV6-1

CDR3 protein: CASKAGLSSPLHF
CDR3 DNA: TGTGCCAGCAAGGCAGGGCTTAGTTCACCCCTCCACTTT
clone size: .
D gene: .
J gene: TRBJ1-6
V gene: TRBV2

CDR3 protein: CASSSGNEKLFF
CDR3 DNA: TGTGCCAGCTCATCCGGGAATGAAAAACTGTTTTTT
clone size: .
D gene: .
J gene: TRBJ1-4
V gene: TRBV18

CDR3 protein: CASSQEQGGQPQHF
CDR3 DNA: TGCGCCAGCAGCCAAGAACAGGGCGGGCAGCCCCAGCATTTT
clone size: .
D gene: .
J gene: TRBJ1-5
V gene: TRBV4-1

CDR3 protein: CASSHPQDGTGELFF
CDR3 DNA: TGCGCCAGCAGCCACCCCCAGGATGGCACCGGGGAGCTGTTTTTT
clone size: .
D gene: .
J gene: TRBJ2-2
V gene: TRBV5-1

CDR3 protein: CASSDMGLAPHRGELFF
CDR3 DNA: TGTGCCAGCAGTGATATGGGACTAGCCCCACACCGCGGGGAGCTGTTTTTT
clone size: .
D gene: TRBD2
J gene: TRBJ2-2
V gene: TRBV6-1

CDR3 protein: CAAQNRGLSYGYTF
CDR3 DNA: TGTGCCGCACAAAACAGGGGGTTGAGCTATGGCTACACCTTC
clone size: .
D gene: TRBD1
J gene: TRBJ1-2
V gene: TRBV10-3

CDR3 protein: CASSLEGGRAQETQYF
CDR3 DNA: TGCGCCAGCAGCTTGGAGGGGGGGAGGGCACAAGAGACCCAGTACTTC
clone size: .
D gene: .
J gene: TRBJ2-5
V gene: TRBV5-1

CDR3 protein: CSVRQGGGYGYTF
CDR3 DNA: TGCAGCGTCCGACAGGGGGGGGGCTATGGCTACACCTTC
clone size: .
D gene: TRBD1
J gene: TRBJ1-2
V gene: TRBV29-1

CDR3 protein: CASSYRTGHVYEQYF
CDR3 DNA: TGTGCCAGCAGCTATAGGACAGGACACGTCTACGAGCAGTACTTC
clone size: once
D gene: TRBD1
J gene: TRBJ2-7
V gene: TRBV9

CDR3 protein: CASSFGRTEAFF
CDR3 DNA: TGTGCCAGCAGCTTTGGCAGGACTGAAGCTTTCTTT
clone size: .
D gene: .
J gene: TRBJ1-1
V gene: TRBV5-8

CDR3 protein: CASSPDRGTDTQYF
CDR3 DNA: TGTGCCAGCAGCCCGGACAGGGGAACAGATACGCAGTATTTT
clone size: .
D gene: TRBD1
J gene: TRBJ2-3
V gene: TRBV5-4

CDR3 protein: CATSRALGLALTTSTDTQYF
CDR3 DNA: TGTGCCACCAGCAGAGCCCTGGGACTAGCGCTTACGACCAGCACAGATACGCAGTATTTT
clone size: .
D gene: TRBD2
J gene: TRBJ2-3
V gene: TRBV15

CDR3 protein: CASSVGQNNEKLFF
CDR3 DNA: TGTGCCAGCAGCGTGGGGCAGAATAATGAAAAACTGTTTTTT
clone size: few
D gene: .
J gene: TRBJ1-4
V gene: TRBV9

CDR3 protein: CASSETGWHGYTF
CDR3 DNA: TGTGCCAGTAGTGAAACCGGGTGGCATGGCTACACCTTC
clone size: .
D gene: .
J gene: TRBJ1-2
V gene: TRBV19

CDR3 protein: CASSLTGGNEKLFF
CDR3 DNA: TGCGCCAGCAGCTTGACAGGGGGCAATGAAAAACTGTTTTTT
clone size: .
D gene: TRBD1
J gene: TRBJ1-4
V gene: TRBV5-1

CDR3 protein: CASSRIAGGETQYF
CDR3 DNA: TGTGCCAGCAGCAGAATAGCGGGAGGAGAGACCCAGTACTTC
clone size: .
D gene: TRBD2
J gene: TRBJ2-5
V gene: TRBV2

CDR3 protein: CASSWNRGGETQYF
CDR3 DNA: TGCGCCAGCAGCTGGAACAGGGGGGGGGAGACCCAGTACTTC
clone size: .
D gene: .
J gene: TRBJ2-5
V gene: TRBV5-1

CDR3 protein: CASHGRGNTGELFF
CDR3 DNA: TGTGCCAGCCACGGCAGGGGGAACACCGGGGAGCTGTTTTTT
clone size: .
D gene: .
J gene: TRBJ2-2
V gene: TRBV2

CDR3 protein: CSVEVAGADGYTF
CDR3 DNA: TGCAGCGTTGAAGTAGCGGGAGCCGATGGCTACACCTTC
clone size: .
D gene: .
J gene: TRBJ1-2
V gene: TRBV29-1

CDR3 protein: CASSGGEAGEKLFF
CDR3 DNA: TGCGCCAGCAGTGGTGGGGAGGCGGGCGAAAAACTGTTTTTT
clone size: .
D gene: .
J gene: TRBJ1-4
V gene: TRBV5-1

CDR3 protein: CASSPGQAYYEQYF
CDR3 DNA: TGCGCCAGCAGCCCCGGACAGGCATACTACGAGCAGTACTTC
clone size: once
D gene: TRBD1
J gene: TRBJ2-7
V gene: TRBV5-1

CDR3 protein: CASSQDGAGGADTQYF
CDR3 DNA: TGCGCCAGCAGCCAAGACGGTGCGGGGGGGGCAGATACGCAGTATTTT
clone size: .
D gene: TRBD2
J gene: TRBJ2-3
V gene: TRBV4-1

CDR3 protein: CASMTGGLTNEKLFF
CDR3 DNA: TGTGCCAGTATGACAGGGGGGCTAACTAATGAAAAACTGTTTTTT
clone size: .
D gene: TRBD1
J gene: TRBJ1-4
V gene: TRBV19

CDR3 protein: CASSDPIGMIMGGYTF
CDR3 DNA: TGTGCCAGCAGTGACCCCATCGGGATGATCATGGGTGGCTACACCTTC
clone size: .
D gene: .
J gene: TRBJ1-2
V gene: TRBV25-1

CDR3 protein: CASSPGGGISSYEQYF
CDR3 DNA: TGCGCCAGCAGCCCGGGGGGCGGCATTAGCTCCTACGAGCAGTACTTC
clone size: .
D gene: .
J gene: TRBJ2-7
V gene: TRBV5-1

CDR3 protein: CASSYLAPRGTEAFF
CDR3 DNA: TGTGCCAGCAGTTATTTGGCCCCAAGGGGCACTGAAGCTTTCTTT
clone size: .
D gene: .
J gene: TRBJ1-1
V gene: TRBV6-5

CDR3 protein: CASSWEPTGVYGYTF
CDR3 DNA: TGTGCCAGCAGTTGGGAACCGACAGGGGTCTATGGCTACACCTTC
clone size: .
D gene: TRBD1
J gene: TRBJ1-2
V gene: TRBV27

CDR3 protein: CASSGDSEKLFF
CDR3 DNA: TGTGCCAGCAGTGGGGACAGTGAAAAACTGTTTTTT
clone size: .
D gene: TRBD1
J gene: TRBJ1-4
V gene: TRBV25-1

CDR3 protein: CASSLPGQGMGNEQFF
CDR3 DNA: TGTGCCAGCAGTTTACCGGGACAGGGGATGGGCAATGAGCAGTTCTTC
clone size: .
D gene: TRBD1
J gene: TRBJ2-1
V gene: TRBV5-6

CDR3 protein: CASSQGHSGDGPQHF
CDR3 DNA: TGCGCCAGCAGCCAAGGCCACTCGGGTGATGGGCCCCAGCATTTT
clone size: .
D gene: .
J gene: TRBJ1-5
V gene: TRBV4-1

CDR3 protein: CASSRRPNQPQHF
CDR3 DNA: TGTGCCAGTAGTCGCAGGCCTAATCAGCCCCAGCATTTT
clone size: .
D gene: .
J gene: TRBJ1-5
V gene: TRBV19

CDR3 protein: CSLRSGDGYTF
CDR3 DNA: TGCAGCCTCAGATCCGGGGATGGCTACACCTTC
clone size: .
D gene: .
J gene: TRBJ1-2
V gene: TRBV29-1

CDR3 protein: CASSLGLAGAYSYEQYF
CDR3 DNA: TGCGCCAGCAGCTTGGGGCTAGCGGGGGCCTACTCCTACGAGCAGTACTTC
clone size: .
D gene: TRBD2
J gene: TRBJ2-7
V gene: TRBV5-1

CDR3 protein: CSVGAGGYTF
CDR3 DNA: TGCAGCGTTGGGGCGGGTGGCTACACCTTC
clone size: .
D gene: .
J gene: TRBJ1-2
V gene: TRBV29-1

CDR3 protein: CASSLGPLGKRTEAFF
CDR3 DNA: TGTGCCAGCAGCTTGGGGCCCCTGGGAAAGAGGACTGAAGCTTTCTTT
clone size: .
D gene: .
J gene: TRBJ1-1
V gene: TRBV7-9

CDR3 protein: CASSLAGTGQQPQHF
CDR3 DNA: TGTGCCAGCAGCTTGGCCGGGACAGGGCAACAGCCCCAGCATTTT
clone size: .
D gene: TRBD1
J gene: TRBJ1-5
V gene: TRBV5-6

CDR3 protein: CASSLRVDGYTF
CDR3 DNA: TGTGCCAGTAGTCTCAGGGTAGATGGCTACACCTTC
clone size: .
D gene: .
J gene: TRBJ1-2
V gene: TRBV19

CDR3 protein: CASRVTGGSYEQYF
CDR3 DNA: TGTGCCAGCAGAGTAACAGGGGGCTCCTACGAGCAGTACTTC
clone size: .
D gene: TRBD1
J gene: TRBJ2-7
V gene: TRBV6-5

CDR3 protein: CASSFSYLSTDTQYF
CDR3 DNA: TGTGCCAGCAGCTTCTCATACTTGAGCACAGATACGCAGTATTTT
clone size: .
D gene: .
J gene: TRBJ2-3
V gene: TRBV11-3

CDR3 protein: CATSLRRGTEAFF
CDR3 DNA: TGTGCCACCAGCCTCCGGCGAGGCACTGAAGCTTTCTTT
clone size: .
D gene: .
J gene: TRBJ1-1
V gene: TRBV15